These 2 T cell receptor beta chains originate from one sample sequenced in a study of T cell responses to AZD1222 COVID-19 vaccine (dated by TCRdb to the early 2020s). The protocol used for the library was the immunoSEQ multiplex PCR assay. What TCRdb holds here is the immuneACCESS table cut down to in-frame rearrangements. Part of the clones is not present; checked against another copy, under half of the missing clones reflect an unresolved V gene, and the others are unexplained. The sample table holds some 140,000 clones, of which around 90% were seen once. The ten largest clonotypes hold about 6% of the sample. The sample's time point label is to be understood as: baseline before first vaccination. Here the sequenced sample was peripheral blood, taken on day 0 of AZD1222 vaccination. Source of these receptors: an adult in good health.

The rearrangement joins TRBV14 to TRBJ1-1; no definite D call. V was clipped by 2 bases and J by 6 bases, with 10 bases between them. This CDR3 comprises 13 residues. Germline lookup yields CDR1 SGHDN and CDR2 FVKESK. In DNA, the CDR3 is TGTGCCAGCAGCCAAAGCCTAAACGCTGAAGCTTTCTTT. This codes for CASSQSLNAEAFF. Full variable domain (rest looked up from reference TRBV14 and TRBJ1-1): EAGVTQFPSHSVIEKGQTVTLRCDPISGHDNLYWYRRVMGKEIKFLLHFVKESKQDESGMPNNRFLAERTGGTYSTLKVQPAELEDSGVYFCASSQSLNAEAFFGQGTRLTVV.

The chain recombines TRBV14 with TRBJ2-7; the match to TRBD1 covers 7 bases. The CDR3 extends over 16 amino acids. CDR1 and CDR2 (germline): SGHDN, FVKESK. V lost 3 bases and J lost 0; bases outside the gene matches: 8. The CDR3 protein is CASSQGQTGPSYEQYF. CDR3 DNA sequence: TGTGCCAGCAGCCAGGGCCAGACAGGGCCCTCCTACGAGCAGTACTTC. Full variable domain (remainder filled in from reference TRBV14 and TRBJ2-7): EAGVTQFPSHSVIEKGQTVTLRCDPISGHDNLYWYRRVMGKEIKFLLHFVKESKQDESGMPNNRFLAERTGGTYSTLKVQPAELEDSGVYFCASSQGQTGPSYEQYFGPGTRLTVT.